These T cell receptor beta chains were read from a single sample in a study of shared clonotypes between healthy human individuals. The protocol was immunoSEQ multiplex PCR, while the TCRdb copy is restricted to in-frame clones and leaves out a portion. The sample gives over 400,000 clones, roughly 80% of which show up once; around 13% is in the top ten. Specimen: PBMCs. All receptors come from a woman in her 40s in good health. Some clones in this sample may be carry-over from other donors' samples. The CDR3 runs from the conserved cysteine through the conserved F or W. D genes are given only for firm matches. Only some rows state a clone size, as once, few, many or a class for expanded clones.

D gene: -
clone size: -
V gene: TRBV27
J gene: TRBJ2-7
CDR3 DNA: TGTGCCAGCAGTTTAGGACGGCCCTACGAGCAGTACTTC
CDR3 protein: CASSLGRPYEQYF

D gene: -
clone size: -
V gene: TRBV5-5
J gene: TRBJ1-4
CDR3 DNA: TGTGCCAGCAGCGACCCCCAGTCAAATGAAAAACTGTTTTTT
CDR3 protein: CASSDPQSNEKLFF

D gene: -
clone size: -
V gene: TRBV7-2
J gene: TRBJ1-2
CDR3 DNA: TGTGCCAGCAGGAGGGGCGGGAACTATGGCTACACCTTC
CDR3 protein: CASRRGGNYGYTF

D gene: -
clone size: -
V gene: TRBV9
J gene: TRBJ2-6
CDR3 DNA: TGTGCCAGCAGCGAGGCCGGGGCCAACGTCCTGACTTTC
CDR3 protein: CASSEAGANVLTF

D gene: -
clone size: -
V gene: TRBV28
J gene: TRBJ1-5
CDR3 DNA: TGTGCCAGCAGTTTGTTACAGAAGCCCCAGCATTTT
CDR3 protein: CASSLLQKPQHF

D gene: -
clone size: -
V gene: TRBV7-3
J gene: TRBJ2-3
CDR3 DNA: TGTGCCAGCAGCTTACGGGACTTCACAGATACGCAGTATTTT
CDR3 protein: CASSLRDFTDTQYF

D gene: -
clone size: -
V gene: TRBV2
J gene: TRBJ1-4
CDR3 DNA: TGTGCCAGCAGTGAAAGAGGGGGACCTAATGAAAAACTGTTTTTT
CDR3 protein: CASSERGGPNEKLFF

D gene: TRBD2
clone size: -
V gene: TRBV5-1
J gene: TRBJ2-5
CDR3 DNA: TGCGCCAGCTCGCAGAACGGGAGGGCCCGGGAGACCCAGTACTTC
CDR3 protein: CASSQNGRARETQYF

D gene: -
clone size: -
V gene: TRBV2
J gene: TRBJ2-2
CDR3 DNA: TGTGCCAGCAGCGCACTCACAGGGACCGGGGAGCTGTTTTTT
CDR3 protein: CASSALTGTGELFF

D gene: -
clone size: -
V gene: TRBV25-1
J gene: TRBJ1-2
CDR3 DNA: TGTGCCAGCAGTAGGGGGGGTGGCTACACCTTC
CDR3 protein: CASSRGGGYTF

D gene: -
clone size: -
V gene: TRBV5-1
J gene: TRBJ2-2
CDR3 DNA: TGCGCCAGCAGCCCAGGATTTAACACCGGGGAGCTGTTTTTT
CDR3 protein: CASSPGFNTGELFF

D gene: -
clone size: -
V gene: TRBV5-4
J gene: TRBJ2-5
CDR3 DNA: TGTGCCAGCAGCCTGGCATCCGGGGGAGAGACCCAGTACTTC
CDR3 protein: CASSLASGGETQYF

D gene: TRBD1
clone size: few
V gene: TRBV6-1
J gene: TRBJ1-2
CDR3 DNA: TGTGCCAGCAGTGCATACAGGGGGCGGCCCGTCTATGGCTACACCTTC
CDR3 protein: CASSAYRGRPVYGYTF

D gene: TRBD1
clone size: -
V gene: TRBV11-2
J gene: TRBJ2-3
CDR3 DNA: TGTGCCAGCAGCCGGACAGGTGGTTTGACGCAGTATTTT
CDR3 protein: CASSRTGGLTQYF

D gene: -
clone size: few
V gene: TRBV7-6
J gene: TRBJ2-5
CDR3 DNA: TGTGCCAGCAGCTTAGAAGGGTTTCTGGAGACCCAGTACTTC
CDR3 protein: CASSLEGFLETQYF

D gene: -
clone size: -
V gene: TRBV11-1
J gene: TRBJ2-1
CDR3 DNA: TGTGCCAGCAGCTTACGGGTAGCGAACAATGAGCAGTTCTTC
CDR3 protein: CASSLRVANNEQFF

D gene: TRBD1
clone size: -
V gene: TRBV10-3
J gene: TRBJ1-1
CDR3 DNA: TGTGCCATCAGTGGGACAGGGGGCCTGGTCAGCACTGAAGCTTTCTTT
CDR3 protein: CAISGTGGLVSTEAFF

D gene: TRBD1
clone size: once
V gene: TRBV30
J gene: TRBJ1-2
CDR3 DNA: TGTGCCTGGAGTGTACGACAGGGGGCGCGGGTAGTGAGTGGCTACACCTTC
CDR3 protein: CAWSVRQGARVVSGYTF

D gene: TRBD1
clone size: -
V gene: TRBV25-1
J gene: TRBJ1-6
CDR3 DNA: TGTGCCAGCAGTCACTCCGGGACAGGTCTCTGGAATTCACCCCTCCACTTT
CDR3 protein: CASSHSGTGLWNSPLHF

D gene: TRBD2
clone size: -
V gene: TRBV5-4
J gene: TRBJ2-7
CDR3 DNA: TGTGCCAGCAGCTTAAGTTGGACTAGCGTAGAGCAGTACTTC
CDR3 protein: CASSLSWTSVEQYF

D gene: TRBD2
clone size: -
V gene: TRBV9
J gene: TRBJ2-7
CDR3 DNA: TGTGCCAGCAGCGTAGGCCTCTCCGGGGGGTCTAGCGCCCCTGCCGAGCAGTACTTC
CDR3 protein: CASSVGLSGGSSAPAEQYF

D gene: -
clone size: once
V gene: TRBV6-5
J gene: TRBJ1-4
CDR3 DNA: TGTGCCAGCAGTTCGTTCAAGGCAGGGCACAATGAAAAACTGTTTTTT
CDR3 protein: CASSSFKAGHNEKLFF

D gene: TRBD1
clone size: once
V gene: TRBV14
J gene: TRBJ1-2
CDR3 DNA: TGTGCCAGCAGCCCGGGGACAGGCCGAGGCTACACCTTC
CDR3 protein: CASSPGTGRGYTF

D gene: TRBD2
clone size: -
V gene: TRBV5-5
J gene: TRBJ2-5
CDR3 DNA: TGTGCCAGCAGCTTAGCGGGAGGGGGAGAGACCCAGTACTTC
CDR3 protein: CASSLAGGGETQYF

D gene: -
clone size: -
V gene: TRBV2
J gene: TRBJ1-5
CDR3 DNA: TGTGCCAGCAGTGATCGGACGGCAAATCAGCCCCAGCATTTT
CDR3 protein: CASSDRTANQPQHF

D gene: TRBD2
clone size: -
V gene: TRBV7-7
J gene: TRBJ2-5
CDR3 DNA: TGTGCCATTCGGCTAGCGGACCAAGAGACCCAGTACTTC
CDR3 protein: CAIRLADQETQYF

D gene: -
clone size: -
V gene: TRBV5-1
J gene: TRBJ1-4
CDR3 DNA: TGCGCCAGCAGCCCGACAGGCCATGGGGCAACTAATGAAAAACTGTTTTTT
CDR3 protein: CASSPTGHGATNEKLFF

D gene: -
clone size: -
V gene: TRBV5-6
J gene: TRBJ1-1
CDR3 DNA: TGTGCCAGCAGCTTGGCGGGCCCCACTCTAAACACTGAAGCTTTCTTT
CDR3 protein: CASSLAGPTLNTEAFF

D gene: -
clone size: -
V gene: TRBV20-1
J gene: TRBJ2-5
CDR3 DNA: TGCAGTGCGGCCCCCGGGGAGACCCAGTACTTC
CDR3 protein: CSAAPGETQYF

D gene: TRBD2
clone size: -
V gene: TRBV5-1
J gene: TRBJ2-1
CDR3 DNA: TGCGCCAGCAGCTTGGCCGGCGGGAGGGCCGGGGATGAGCAGTTCTTC
CDR3 protein: CASSLAGGRAGDEQFF

D gene: TRBD1
clone size: -
V gene: TRBV6-1
J gene: TRBJ2-7
CDR3 DNA: TGTGCCAGCAGAGTGACCGGGACAGGGGTCTACGAGCAGTACTTC
CDR3 protein: CASRVTGTGVYEQYF

D gene: -
clone size: -
V gene: TRBV19
J gene: TRBJ2-2
CDR3 DNA: TGTGCCAGTAGTATCAGCCAGGGCCCAACCGGGGAGCTGTTTTTT
CDR3 protein: CASSISQGPTGELFF

D gene: -
clone size: -
V gene: TRBV4-2
J gene: TRBJ2-7
CDR3 DNA: TGTGCCAGCAGCCAAGTGGGGTTCTCCTACGAGCAGTACTTC
CDR3 protein: CASSQVGFSYEQYF

D gene: TRBD2
clone size: -
V gene: TRBV7-2
J gene: TRBJ2-7
CDR3 DNA: TGTGCCAGCAGCGTCACTAGCGGGGGGAGCTCCTACGAGCAGTACTTC
CDR3 protein: CASSVTSGGSSYEQYF

D gene: TRBD2
clone size: -
V gene: TRBV28
J gene: TRBJ2-7
CDR3 DNA: TGTGCCGGGAGTGGGACTAGGAGTTACGAGCAGTACTTC
CDR3 protein: CAGSGTRSYEQYF

D gene: -
clone size: -
V gene: TRBV19
J gene: TRBJ2-3
CDR3 DNA: TGTGCCAGTAGTATACTGGGCCCCTTACCCGGAGATACGCAGTATTTT
CDR3 protein: CASSILGPLPGDTQYF

D gene: -
clone size: -
V gene: TRBV10-2
J gene: TRBJ1-4
CDR3 DNA: TGCGCCAGCAGTGCGCGGGGGTCTAATGAAAAACTGTTTTTT
CDR3 protein: CASSARGSNEKLFF

D gene: -
clone size: -
V gene: TRBV28
J gene: TRBJ2-1
CDR3 DNA: TGTGCCAGCAGTACAACCAGGGGGCAGTTCTTC
CDR3 protein: CASSTTRGQFF

D gene: -
clone size: -
V gene: TRBV9
J gene: TRBJ2-7
CDR3 DNA: TGTGCCAGCAGCGAGGGGTCCTCCTACGAGCAGTACTTC
CDR3 protein: CASSEGSSYEQYF

D gene: TRBD2
clone size: -
V gene: TRBV2
J gene: TRBJ2-5
CDR3 DNA: TGTGCCAGCAGCAATACGGGACTAGCGAGGAAGACCCAGTACTTC
CDR3 protein: CASSNTGLARKTQYF

D gene: TRBD2
clone size: once
V gene: TRBV5-4
J gene: TRBJ2-1
CDR3 DNA: TGTGCCAGCAGTGGACTAGCGGGAGGCAATGAGCAGTTCTTC
CDR3 protein: CASSGLAGGNEQFF

D gene: TRBD1
clone size: -
V gene: TRBV29-1
J gene: TRBJ2-1
CDR3 DNA: TGCAGCGTGGGTGGACAGGGGCGCAGAAATGAGCAGTTCTTC
CDR3 protein: CSVGGQGRRNEQFF

D gene: -
clone size: -
V gene: TRBV19
J gene: TRBJ1-1
CDR3 DNA: TGTGCCAGTCAATCACAGGGAGTGGGCACTGAAGCTTTCTTT
CDR3 protein: CASQSQGVGTEAFF

D gene: TRBD2
clone size: few
V gene: TRBV6-5
J gene: TRBJ2-7
CDR3 DNA: TGTGCCAGCAGTTACGCACGGACTAGCGGTACCTACGAGCAGTACTTC
CDR3 protein: CASSYARTSGTYEQYF

D gene: TRBD2
clone size: -
V gene: TRBV18
J gene: TRBJ2-7
CDR3 DNA: TGTGCCAGCTCACCCCCCCGGGGGGAGTCGGACGAGCAGTACTTC
CDR3 protein: CASSPPRGESDEQYF

D gene: -
clone size: -
V gene: TRBV6-5
J gene: TRBJ1-1
CDR3 DNA: TGTGCCACCGGTTGGCAGGGAAGGACTGAAGCTTTCTTT
CDR3 protein: CATGWQGRTEAFF

D gene: -
clone size: -
V gene: TRBV19
J gene: TRBJ1-1
CDR3 DNA: TGTGCCAGTAGTATAGGGGGGCGCAGAGGTAACACTGAAGCTTTCTTT
CDR3 protein: CASSIGGRRGNTEAFF

D gene: -
clone size: -
V gene: TRBV14
J gene: TRBJ2-7
CDR3 DNA: TGTGCCAGCAGCCCAAGAGGGAACACCTACGAGCAGTACTTC
CDR3 protein: CASSPRGNTYEQYF

D gene: -
clone size: -
V gene: TRBV2
J gene: TRBJ1-5
CDR3 DNA: TGTGCCAGCCGAGACATGGTCAATCAGCCCCAGCATTTT
CDR3 protein: CASRDMVNQPQHF

D gene: TRBD1
clone size: -
V gene: TRBV11-3
J gene: TRBJ2-2
CDR3 DNA: TGTGCCAGCAGCCCCGGACAGGGGGCGGACACCGGGGAGCTGTTTTTT
CDR3 protein: CASSPGQGADTGELFF

D gene: -
clone size: -
V gene: TRBV6-5
J gene: TRBJ2-1
CDR3 DNA: TGTGCCAGCAGTTACGGGACCAACTCCTACAATGAGCAGTTCTTC
CDR3 protein: CASSYGTNSYNEQFF

D gene: -
clone size: -
V gene: TRBV19
J gene: TRBJ1-1
CDR3 DNA: TGTGCCAGTAGTATATTGTTTGGGGTGGCTTTCTTT
CDR3 protein: CASSILFGVAFF

D gene: -
clone size: few
V gene: TRBV18
J gene: TRBJ2-3
CDR3 DNA: TGTGCCAGCTCACCACTTGGCGGAGAAGGCACAGATACGCAGTATTTT
CDR3 protein: CASSPLGGEGTDTQYF

D gene: TRBD1
clone size: -
V gene: TRBV18
J gene: TRBJ1-4
CDR3 DNA: TGTGCCAGCTCATCCGACAGGGTATACGAAAAACTGTTTTTT
CDR3 protein: CASSSDRVYEKLFF